This paragraph covers one T cell receptor beta chain sequence. TCRdb fed the PCR reads into MiXCR, producing one record per CDR3 protein. The sample records tens of thousands of distinct CDR3 sequences, 45% to 60% being singletons. The CDR3 contains 12 residues. Per germline, CDR1 KGHDR and CDR2 SFDVKD. V was pared by 10 bases and J by 3 bases, with 3 bases of the junction left unmatched. This record comes from a study of CDR3 diversity in severe acne. The specimen was blood. J is TRBJ2-3 and V is TRBV24-1; 7 bases are a match to TRBD1. This receptor was obtained from a male donor in good health, without acne. Written as DNA, the CDR3 is TGTGCCACGACAGGGAAAACAGATACGCAGTATTTT. This translates into CATTGKTDTQYF.